Included here is one TCR beta chain sequence, with context. This sample was taken from a study of cytomegalovirus exposure and HLA in healthy donors. In the study overall: The same platform was used for the 130 or so validation repertoires as for the roughly 670 first-cohort repertoires, as reported in a later analysis.

The CDR3 extends over 15 amino acids. V gave up 5 bases and J gave up 7 bases; unmatched junction bases: 9. CDR1 SEHNR and CDR2 FQNEAQ come from the germline V gene (reference sequence). Repertoires were generated with immunoSEQ multiplex PCR, while TCRdb's copy carries only in-frame clones and drops some. The sample consists of some 250,000 clones, around 90% of them appearing once. Sequenced material: PBMCs. The receptor was isolated from a woman younger than 30 in good health and CMV-seronegative. The rearrangement uses TRBV7-9 and TRBJ1-4; 8 bases fit TRBD1. CDR3 protein: CASSITGGSGEKLFF. In DNA form, the CDR3 reads TGTGCCAGCAGCATTACAGGGGGATCGGGTGAAAAACTGTTTTTT.